The present T cell receptor beta chain was sequenced within a study of memory CD4+ T cells and cytomegalovirus serostatus (dated by TCRdb to about 2019). For the wider study: A total of roughly 35 healthy Belgian adults, of whom 9 were CMV seropositive and approximately 24 were CMV seronegative, were included in the cohort. To replicate a published TCR-based CMV serostatus classifier, the study sequenced CD4+ memory TCRbeta repertoires from a Belgian cohort whose cytomegalovirus serostatus was known.

Single viable CD3+CD4+CD8-CD45RO+ cells were sorted as memory CD4+ T cells on a FACSAria II. CMV serostatus was determined with a Roche Elecsys assay detecting serum IgG against CMV pp150, pp28, p38 and p52. Following thawing, total CD4+ T cells were enriched through positive selection using CD4 magnetic microbeads. The samples came from a different study that was designed specifically to examine the CD4+ T cell memory repertoire. Following standard operating procedures, peripheral blood mononuclear cells were isolated and cryopreserved, while serum was kept at -80 degrees C. Staining used CD3-PerCP (BW264/56), CD4-APC (RPA-T4), CD45RO-PE (UCHT1) and CD8-Pacific Orange (3B5) antibodies, with Sytox blue excluding non-viable cells. Genomic DNA was extracted from sorted cells with the Quick-DNA Microprep Kit. Amplification of TCRbeta DNA was done with the immunoSEQ hsTCRbeta kit, following the protocol from the manufacturer. TCRbeta libraries were sequenced on an Illumina MiSeq instrument. Concerning the study's data processing: Removing out-of-frame sequences left 2,204,828 distinct TCRbeta sequences, an average of roughly 67,000 per individual. Each individual was scored using the number of some 160 previously reported CMV-associated TCRbeta sequences that the individual carried and the total number of productive distinct TCRbeta sequences. A beta-binomial model was reimplemented in Python, and scikit-learn random forests with default parameters were trained on US cohort data. Classifier performance on the Belgian cohort was summarized as median AUC with percentile confidence intervals over 10,000 bootstrap iterations. TCRdb's version of the immuneACCESS table is confined to in-frame rearrangements and falls short of the full clone set. An unresolved V gene accounts for under half of the shortfall where checked; the remainder is of unknown origin. V, J and clone size derive from that table, while D and trimming were established from the DNA sequence. This sample comprises 55,000 or so clones, about four fifths of them detected only once. The ten biggest clones cover roughly 2% of the sample.

Overall results and qualifications from the work: CMV serostatus prediction reached a median bootstrapped AUC of nearly 0.96 with the original framework and approximately 0.92 with a US-trained random forest. The results were interpreted as suggesting that the CMV-associated TCR signature is mostly present in the CD4+ memory repertoire. On the Belgian cohort, the classifier based on the original framework reached a median bootstrapped AUC of approximately 0.95, with a 95% CI of 0.76-1.00. Only CD4+CD45RO+ memory cells were sequenced, in contrast to the original study, which included naive and memory CD4+ and CD8+ populations. Among the 150 to 200 previously reported CMV-associated TCRbeta sequences, some 69 showed up in the CD4+ memory repertoires, with each one found in between one and five individuals.

Concerning this clone itself: The antigen it recognizes is unknown. Base qualities are not recorded, but no much larger clone differs from it by a single base.

The CDR3 numbers 19 residues from cysteine through phenylalanine. The kept DNA is CDR3 alone, 57 bases in frame from the first base. V lost 0 bases and J lost 4 bases, and the count of bases not matched to a germline gene is 12. The germline V gene sets CDR1 to SGHRS and CDR2 to YFSETQ. Sequenced input: memory CD4+ T cells from blood. Here the chain combines TRBV5-1 and TRBJ2-3, with 12 bases aligning to TRBD2. This TCR was recovered from an adult in good health and CMV-seropositive. CDR3 protein: CASSLVSASGRGGADTQYF. The sequenced DNA: TGCGCCAGCAGCTTGGTCTCGGCTAGCGGGAGGGGAGGCGCAGATACGCAGTATTTT.